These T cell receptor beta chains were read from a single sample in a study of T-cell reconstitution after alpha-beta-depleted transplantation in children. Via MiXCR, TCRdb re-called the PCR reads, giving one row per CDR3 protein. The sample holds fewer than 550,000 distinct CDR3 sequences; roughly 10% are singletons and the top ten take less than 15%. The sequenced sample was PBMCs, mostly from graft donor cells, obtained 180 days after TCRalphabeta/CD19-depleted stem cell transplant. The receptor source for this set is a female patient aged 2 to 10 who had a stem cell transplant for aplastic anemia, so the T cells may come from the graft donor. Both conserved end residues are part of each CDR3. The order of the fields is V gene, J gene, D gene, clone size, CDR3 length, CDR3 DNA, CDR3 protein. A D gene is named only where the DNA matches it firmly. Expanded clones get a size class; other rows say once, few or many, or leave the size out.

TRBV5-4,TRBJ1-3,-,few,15,TGTGCCAGCAGCTTGAAGCTCCCCGGGGGAAACACCATATATTTT,CASSLKLPGGNTIYF
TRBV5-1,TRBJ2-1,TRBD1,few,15,TGCGCCAGCAGCCATACCACAGGGGTGGTAAATGAGCAGTTCTTC,CASSHTTGVVNEQFF
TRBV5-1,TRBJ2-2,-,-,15,TGCGCCATCCGCTCCGGGCCTTCTGGCACCGGGGAGCTGTTTTTT,CAIRSGPSGTGELFF
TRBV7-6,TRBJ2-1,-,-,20,TGTGCCAGCAGCCCCAGAGTCGGGGGGCCGGGGCTAGCGAACTACAATGAGCAGTTCTTC,CASSPRVGGPGLANYNEQFF
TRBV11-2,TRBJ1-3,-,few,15,TGTGCCAGCACCCAGCGGGGGCACTCTGGAAACACCATATATTTT,CASTQRGHSGNTIYF
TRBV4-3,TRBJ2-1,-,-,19,TGCGCCAGCAGCCAAGACAGGGAGGCGGCGGGTAGCTCCTACAATGAGCAGTTCTTC,CASSQDREAAGSSYNEQFF
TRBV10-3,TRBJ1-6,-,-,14,TGTGCCATCAGTAGGACAGCCGAAGGGTCACCCCTCCACTTT,CAISRTAEGSPLHF
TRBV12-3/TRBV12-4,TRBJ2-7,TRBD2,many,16,TGTGCCAGCAGTCCCCTAGGAGCGGGAGTCGCCTACGAGCAGTACTTC,CASSPLGAGVAYEQYF
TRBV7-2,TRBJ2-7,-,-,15,TGTGCCAGCACCCCCACGGAGACTTTCCTGTACGAGCAGTACTTC,CASTPTETFLYEQYF
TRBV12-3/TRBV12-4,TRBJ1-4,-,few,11,TGTGCCAGCAGCCATTCGTCAAAACTGTTTTTT,CASSHSSKLFF
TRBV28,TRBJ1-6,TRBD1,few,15,TGTGCCAGCGGCGTATTGACAGGGCGTGCGGCACCCCTCCACTTT,CASGVLTGRAAPLHF
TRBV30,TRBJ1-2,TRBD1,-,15,TGTGCCTGGCTAATTCCGGGACAGGGGGCGCGGGGCTACACCTTC,CAWLIPGQGARGYTF
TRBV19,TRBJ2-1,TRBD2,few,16,TGTGCCAGTAGTATAGGGACTAGCGGGAGTGCCAATGAGCAGTTCTTC,CASSIGTSGSANEQFF
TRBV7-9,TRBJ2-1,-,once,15,TGTGCCAGCAGGGGAGGGGGGGAGATCCCCAATGAGCAGTTCTTC,CASRGGGEIPNEQFF
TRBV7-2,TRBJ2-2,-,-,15,TGTGCCAGCAGCTTACTACAGACGAACACCGGGGAGCTGTTTTTT,CASSLLQTNTGELFF
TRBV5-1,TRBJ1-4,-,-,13,TGCGCCAGCAGCGTGGACAGTTGGGAAAAACTGTTTTTT,CASSVDSWEKLFF
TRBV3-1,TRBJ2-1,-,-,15,TGTGCCAGCAGCCAAAACGACCCCCGTGACAATGAGCAGTTCTTC,CASSQNDPRDNEQFF
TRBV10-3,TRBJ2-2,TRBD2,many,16,TGTGCCATCGGGACTAGCGGGAGTTCGGAGACCGGGGAGCTGTTTTTT,CAIGTSGSSETGELFF
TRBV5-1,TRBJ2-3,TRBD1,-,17,TGCGCCAGCAGCTCTCCTCTGACAGGGCTAAGCACAGATACGCAGTATTTT,CASSSPLTGLSTDTQYF
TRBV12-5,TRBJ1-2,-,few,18,TGTGCTAGTGGTTTGGCCACGGAGGTGCGGGGATCTAACTATGGCTACACCTTC,CASGLATEVRGSNYGYTF
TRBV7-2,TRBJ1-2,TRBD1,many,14,TGTGCCAGCAGCCGACAGGGGGCATCAAATGGCTACACCTTC,CASSRQGASNGYTF
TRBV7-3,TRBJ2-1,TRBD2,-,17,TGTGCCAGCAGCCCGCGCCCCCTAGCGGGAGGGCCCCATGAGCAGTTCTTC,CASSPRPLAGGPHEQFF
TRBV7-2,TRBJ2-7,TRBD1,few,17,TGTGCCAGCAGCCCCCGATCGAAAACAGGGGATTCCTACGAGCAGTACTTC,CASSPRSKTGDSYEQYF
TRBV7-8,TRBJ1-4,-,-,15,TGTGCCAGCAGCTTAGAAAAATGGTTTAATGAAAAACTGTTTTTT,CASSLEKWFNEKLFF
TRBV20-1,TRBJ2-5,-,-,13,TGCAGTGCTCTGACCGGGGTCCAAGAGACCCAGTACTTC,CSALTGVQETQYF
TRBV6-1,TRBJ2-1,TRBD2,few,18,TGTGCCAGCAGTCTGGGACTAGCGGGCCAGGGCTCCTACAATGAGCAGTTCTTC,CASSLGLAGQGSYNEQFF
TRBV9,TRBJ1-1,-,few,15,TGTGCCAGCAGCCCTTCAGGCAGAGCGAACACTGAAGCTTTCTTT,CASSPSGRANTEAFF
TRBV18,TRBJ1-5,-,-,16,TGTGCCAGCTCACCATCCCCTGGGAACGCCAATCAGCCCCAGCATTTT,CASSPSPGNANQPQHF
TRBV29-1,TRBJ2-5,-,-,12,TGCAGCGTTTACAACAGGGAAGAGACCCAGTACTTC,CSVYNREETQYF
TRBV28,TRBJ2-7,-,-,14,TGTGCCACCCTCTCTGCCTCCAGGTCCTACGAGCAGTACTTC,CATLSASRSYEQYF
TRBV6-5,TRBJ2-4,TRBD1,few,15,TGTGCCAGCAGCCCGGGACAGCCCCCCAAAAACATTCAGTACTTC,CASSPGQPPKNIQYF
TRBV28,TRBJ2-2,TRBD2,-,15,TGTGCCAGCAGACCTAGCGGGAGTAACACCGGGGAGCTGTTTTTT,CASRPSGSNTGELFF
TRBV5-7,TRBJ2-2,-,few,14,TGTGCCAGCAGCTTGGTGTGGACAACCGGGGAGCTGTTTTTT,CASSLVWTTGELFF
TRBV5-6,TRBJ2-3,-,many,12,TGTGCCAGCAGACGAGAGGCAGATACGCAGTATTTT,CASRREADTQYF
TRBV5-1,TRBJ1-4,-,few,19,TGCGCCAGCAGCTTGAGGTCGGGAGGGCGCCTTTCAACTAATGAAAAACTGTTTTTT,CASSLRSGGRLSTNEKLFF
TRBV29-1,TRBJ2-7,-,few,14,TGCAGCGTTGAAGAGGAAATAGGCTCCTACGAGCAGTACTTC,CSVEEEIGSYEQYF
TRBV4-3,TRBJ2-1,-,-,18,TGCGCCAGCAGCAGAGGAGGGTCAGGGAGTTTAACCTACAATGAGCAGTTCTTC,CASSRGGSGSLTYNEQFF
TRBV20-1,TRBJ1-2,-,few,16,TGCAGTGCTGCCGGGACACCGGCTTTTTCTAACTATGGCTACACCTTC,CSAAGTPAFSNYGYTF
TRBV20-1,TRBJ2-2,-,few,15,TGCAGTGCTACCTCCGGGGTGTCGAACACCGGGGAGCTGTTTTTT,CSATSGVSNTGELFF
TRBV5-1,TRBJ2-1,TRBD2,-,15,TGCGCCAGCAGCTTGGGGGCAGCGGGAGTAAGCGAGCAGTTCTTC,CASSLGAAGVSEQFF
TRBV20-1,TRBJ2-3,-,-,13,TGCAGTGCTCATTCCTCTAGCACAGATACGCAGTATTTT,CSAHSSSTDTQYF
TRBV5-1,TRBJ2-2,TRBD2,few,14,TGCGCCAGCGCACTAGCGGGAGTAGGCGGGGAGCTGTTTTTT,CASALAGVGGELFF
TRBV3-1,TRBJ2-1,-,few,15,TGTGCCTCCAGCCAAGAGGTAGGGTCCAGGAATGAGCAGTTCTTC,CASSQEVGSRNEQFF
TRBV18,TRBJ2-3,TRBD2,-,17,TGTGCCAGCTCACCACCGGGGCTAGCGGGACTTTCAGATACGCAGTATTTT,CASSPPGLAGLSDTQYF
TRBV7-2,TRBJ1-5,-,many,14,TGTGCCAGCAGCTTAGCGCTCGGAAATCAGCCCCAGCATTTT,CASSLALGNQPQHF
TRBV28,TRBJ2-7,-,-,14,TGTGCCAGCAGTTTGCCGTGGGGCTCCTACGAGCAGTACTTC,CASSLPWGSYEQYF
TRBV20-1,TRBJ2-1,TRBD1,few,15,TGCAGTGCTAAGGGACAGGGTTTATCCTACAATGAGCAGTTCTTC,CSAKGQGLSYNEQFF
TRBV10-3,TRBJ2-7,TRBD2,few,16,TGTGCCATCCCGGGACATTTAGCGGGAGGTTCCCTCGAGCAGTACTTC,CAIPGHLAGGSLEQYF
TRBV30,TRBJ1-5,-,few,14,TGTGCCTGGACCGTATCCCGGGGCGGGCAGCCCCAGCATTTT,CAWTVSRGGQPQHF
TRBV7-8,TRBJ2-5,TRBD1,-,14,TGTGCCAGCAGCCCGACAGGGGGCGAAGAGACCCAGTACTTC,CASSPTGGEETQYF
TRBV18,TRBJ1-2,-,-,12,TGTGCCAGCTCCGACAGCTCCTATGGCTACACCTTC,CASSDSSYGYTF
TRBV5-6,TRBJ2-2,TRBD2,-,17,TGTGCCAGCAGCCGGTTATTCGGGAGGGCGAACACCGGGGAGCTGTTTTTT,CASSRLFGRANTGELFF
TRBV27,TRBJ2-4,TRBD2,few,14,TGTGCCAGCAGTCCCTATGGGGGGGAAAACATTCAGTACTTC,CASSPYGGENIQYF